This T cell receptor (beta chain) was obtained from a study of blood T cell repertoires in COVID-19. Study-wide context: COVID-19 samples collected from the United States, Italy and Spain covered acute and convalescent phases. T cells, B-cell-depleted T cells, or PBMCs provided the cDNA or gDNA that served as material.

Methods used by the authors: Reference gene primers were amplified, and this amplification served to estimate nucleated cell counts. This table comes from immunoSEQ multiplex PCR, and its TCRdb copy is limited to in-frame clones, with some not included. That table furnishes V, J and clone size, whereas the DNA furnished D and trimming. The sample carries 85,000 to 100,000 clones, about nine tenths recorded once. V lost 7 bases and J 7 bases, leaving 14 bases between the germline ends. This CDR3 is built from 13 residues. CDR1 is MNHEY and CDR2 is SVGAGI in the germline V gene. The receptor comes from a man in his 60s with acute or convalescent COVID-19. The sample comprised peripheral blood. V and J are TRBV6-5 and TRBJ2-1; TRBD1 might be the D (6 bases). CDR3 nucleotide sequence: TGTGCCAGCATCACTCCCGGGACAAATGAGCAGTTCTTC. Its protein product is CASITPGTNEQFF.